This passage covers 18 T cell receptor beta chains from one sample sequenced in a study of blood T cells in healthy people across ages. PCR was performed a second time for roughly 7 to 12 cycles using a sample-barcoded 5' primer and a J-beta primer mix. TCRdb reprocessed the 5' RACE reads via MiXCR and lists one record per CDR3 protein. This sample has 580,000 or so distinct CDR3 sequences, with roughly 48% found just once. Material for sequencing was blood. The source is a man at least 80 years old in good health.

The J gene is TRBJ2-1, the V gene TRBV15; weak D call: TRBD2 (6 bases). Germline V CDR1 and CDR2: LNHNV, YYDKDF (reference sequence). The V end lost 3 bases, the J end lost 7 bases, and 16 bases lay between the germline ends. The CDR3 runs 15 residues. CDR3: CATSRDGNAGNEQFF. CDR3 nucleotides: TGTGCCACCAGCAGGGACGGAAATGCGGGGAATGAGCAGTTCTTC.

The rearrangement links TRBV20-1 to TRBJ2-3; D is perhaps TRBD1 (6 bases). Trimming took 4 bases from V and 0 from J, leaving 14 bases between them. The germline V gene has CDR1 DFQATT and CDR2 SNEGSKA (reference sequence). The CDR3 has 15 amino acids. The CDR3 DNA sequence: TGCAGTGCTACCCCGGGACATACAAGCACAGATACGCAGTATTTT. This translates into CSATPGHTSTDTQYF.

The rearrangement joins TRBV11-1 to TRBJ2-2; TRBD1 might be the D (9 bases). The CDR3 loop spans 16 amino acids. Per the germline V gene, CDR1 is SGHAT and CDR2 is FQDESV (reference sequence). Trimming removed 5 bases from V and 2 bases from J, with 15 bases in between. The CDR3 sequence: CASSRGGQGNTGELFF. The CDR3 region has the DNA TGTGCCAGCAGCCGGGGGGGACAGGGCAACACCGGGGAGCTGTTTTTT.

J is TRBJ2-5 and V is TRBV29-1; 7 bases fit TRBD1. The CDR3 runs 14 residues. CDR1 and CDR2 (germline): SQVTM, ANQGSEA. The trim removed 6 bases at V and 1 base at J, leaving 8 bases unmatched. This chain's CDR3 is CSVAGQDGQETQYF. DNA for the CDR3: TGCAGCGTCGCTGGACAGGATGGCCAAGAGACCCAGTACTTC.

The chain joins TRBV12-5 to TRBJ2-5; 12 bases align to TRBD1. The end of the DNA aligns better with TRBJ2-1, so the J call may be wrong. The germline CDR1 and CDR2 sequences are LGHNT and FRNRAP. This CDR3 comprises 16 residues. The chain's CDR3 is CASGPGTGGLQETQFF. The CDR3 DNA reads as TGTGCTAGTGGCCCAGGGACAGGGGGCCTCCAAGAGACCCAGTTCTTC.

The chain is built from TRBV20-1 and TRBJ2-4; 8 bases line up with TRBD1. The DNA end is a closer match to TRBJ2-5, so the J assignment may be wrong. CDR3 length: 13 residues. From germline, CDR1 is DFQATT and CDR2 SNEGSKA (reference sequence). The CDR3 DNA reads TGCAGTGCTTATGGACAGGGCGGGGAGACCCAGTACTTC. Its protein is CSAYGQGGETQYF.

This clonotype was counted only a few times. V gene TRBV3-1 combines with J gene TRBJ2-4, with TRBD2 matching 9 bases. The CDR3 runs to 13 residues. Germline V gene data show CDR1 as LGHDT and CDR2 as YNNKEL (reference sequence). The V segment lost 10 bases and the J segment 9 bases; nucleotides outside the gene matches: 10. The CDR3 spells CATQLAGQGIQYF. The CDR3 DNA reads as TGTGCCACCCAACTAGCGGGCCAAGGCATTCAGTACTTC.

V gene TRBV11-2 combines with J gene TRBJ2-7; 7 bases match TRBD2. Germline CDR1 reads SGHAT; CDR2 reads FQNNGV. The CDR3 contains 15 residues. Unmatched junction bases numbered 10, after V lost 4 bases and J lost 4 bases. The CDR3 DNA is TGTGCCAGCAGCTCCCCTGTGAGGGGAGGGTACGAGCAGTACTTC. Its protein product is CASSSPVRGGYEQYF.

This clonotype showed up just once. A much larger clone lies one base from this, so it may be a read error. V usage is TRBV5-1 and J usage is TRBJ1-2; D call uncertain. This CDR3 has 15 amino acids. The germline CDR1 and CDR2 sequences are SGHRS and YFSETQ. The CDR3 sequence is CASSLSGRGNCGYTF. The CDR3 bases are TGCGCCAGCAGCTTGTCCGGGAGAGGGAACTGTGGCTACACCTTC.

This clonotype was seen more than once but under ten times. The chain employs TRBV20-1 and TRBJ2-1, with 10 bases identical to TRBD2. J lost 3 bases, V lost 6 bases, and 8 bases had no gene match. The CDR3 length is 15 residues. Germline V CDR1 and CDR2: DFQATT, SNEGSKA (reference sequence). This CDR3 reads CSATSGRALYNEQFF. The CDR3 DNA is TGCAGTGCGACGAGCGGGAGGGCCCTCTACAATGAGCAGTTCTTC.

As regards this clonotype: This could be a read error, since a much larger clone is one nucleotide away. The chain joins TRBV7-9 to TRBJ2-5; perhaps TRBD1 as D (6 bases). CDR1 SEHNR and CDR2 FQNEAQ come from the germline V gene (reference sequence). Trimming shortened V by 3 bases and J by 11 bases, and 16 bases separated the two germline ends. This CDR3 comprises 13 residues. In DNA, the CDR3 is TGTGCCAGCAGCTTCCGTTCAGGGGATGAGCAGTACTTC. Its translation: CASSFRSGDEQYF.

This clonotype was observed a few times. The rearrangement uses TRBV20-1 and TRBJ2-7; no clear D. The J call may be faulty, since TRBJ2-5 better matches the DNA end. CDR3 length: 12 residues. The V gene's germline CDR1 is DFQATT and CDR2 SNEGSKA (reference sequence). The CDR3 DNA is TGCAGTGCTAGAGATCAATTGGAGACCCAGTACTTC. Protein product: CSARDQLETQYF.

This clonotype came up many times. The chain combines TRBV6-6 with TRBJ2-3; D is unresolved. The CDR3 is 12 residues long. Germline CDR1 and CDR2: MNHNY and SVGAGI (reference sequence). Trimming pared 4 bases from V and 6 bases from J, leaving 8 bases between. The CDR3 region is CASSSGRDTQYF. The CDR3 region has the DNA TGTGCCAGCAGTTCCGGTCGGGATACGCAGTATTTT.

This clonotype was picked up one time. The rearrangement joins TRBV20-1 to TRBJ2-1; TRBD2 matches 8 bases. Unmatched junction bases numbered 6, after V lost 6 bases and J lost 5 bases. The germline gives CDR1 DFQATT, CDR2 SNEGSKA (reference sequence). This CDR3 comprises 13 residues. As DNA, the CDR3 is TGCAGTGCCGCGGGACTAGACGACAATGAGCAGTTCTTC. This sequence encodes CSAAGLDDNEQFF.

The chain joins TRBV4-2 to TRBJ2-2; 9 positions agree with TRBD2. The CDR3 contains 20 residues. Unmatched junction bases numbered 19, after V lost 1 base and J lost 7 bases. CDR1 and CDR2 from the germline V gene are LGHNA and YNFKEQ. In DNA form, the CDR3 reads TGTGCCAGCAGCCAAGGGGCCGTGATTCGAGGACTAGCGATGATCGGGGAGCTGTTTTTT. Its translation: CASSQGAVIRGLAMIGELFF.

This chain links TRBV25-1 with TRBJ1-6; the D is unclear. Germline V lookup: CDR1 MGHDK, CDR2 SYGVNS. The V end was cut by 4 bases, the J end by 1 base, with 8 bases between. The CDR3 extends over 15 amino acids. CDR3 in DNA: TGTGCCAGCAGTGGATCCGGGTCCTATAATTCACCCCTCCACTTT. Amino acid sequence: CASSGSGSYNSPLHF.

This clonotype has only a few counts. The CDR3 reads CASSLSPGGGTYEQYF. CDR3 in DNA: TGTGCCAGCAGCTTATCTCCGGGGGGGGGAACCTACGAGCAGTACTTC. The V and J genes are TRBV7-2 and TRBJ2-7; 8 bases fit TRBD2. The CDR3 spans 16 residues. The V gene end was trimmed by 2 bases and the J gene end by 2 bases; junction bases not matched to a gene: 8. The germline CDR1 and CDR2 sequences are SGHTA and FQGNSA.

This clonotype was picked up a small number of times. This rearrangement joins TRBV21-1 to TRBJ2-5; no check of the table's D call, TRBD1, against the DNA was made. Judging by the DNA end, TRBJ2-7 fits better; the J call may be wrong. TRBV21-1 is classified as a pseudogene. This CDR3 region has 16 residues. The CDR3 DNA reads as TGTGCCAGCAGCAAGCCCAGGGGACAGGGTCGCGACGAGCAGTACTTC. It is translated as CASSKPRGQGRDEQYF.